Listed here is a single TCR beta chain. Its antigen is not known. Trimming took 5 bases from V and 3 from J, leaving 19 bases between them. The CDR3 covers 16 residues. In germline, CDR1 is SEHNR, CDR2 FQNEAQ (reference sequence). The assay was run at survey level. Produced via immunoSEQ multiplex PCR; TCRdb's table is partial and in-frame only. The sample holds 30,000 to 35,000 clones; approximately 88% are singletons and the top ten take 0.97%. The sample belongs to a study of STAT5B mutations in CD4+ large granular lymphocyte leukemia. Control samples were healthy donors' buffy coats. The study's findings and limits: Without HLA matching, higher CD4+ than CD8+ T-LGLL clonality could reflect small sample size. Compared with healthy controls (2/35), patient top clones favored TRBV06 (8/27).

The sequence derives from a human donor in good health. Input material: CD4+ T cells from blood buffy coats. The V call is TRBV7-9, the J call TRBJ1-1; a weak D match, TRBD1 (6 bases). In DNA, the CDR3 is TGTGCCAGCAGCAGTACAGGGAGTTTAAGAGACACTGAAGCTTTCTTT. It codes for CASSSTGSLRDTEAFF.